This TCR beta chain was identified during a study of a mutant IDH1 vaccine in newly diagnosed glioma. Study information: The treated population exhibited a male proportion of roughly 60%, a female proportion of roughly 40%, and a mean age of about 39 years.

Points on this clone: The target antigen is unknown.

Method: immunoSEQ multiplex PCR; TCRdb's copy keeps in-frame clones and lacks some. Here the sample spans approximately 70,000 clones, less than 85% being singletons. Findings and limits, study-wide: Patients showed vaccine-induced immune responses at a rate of approximately 95%. Pseudoprogression showed no apparent link to changes in top peripheral T cell clonotypes.

V was trimmed by 6 bases and J by 5 bases, leaving 11 bases between them. This CDR3 is built from 12 residues. The germline gives CDR1 MNHEY, CDR2 SVGAGI. The sample's time point: baseline, week 1 (first vaccination visit). The treatment here: pre-vaccination baseline after standard-of-care therapy. Each donor presented with a new WHO grade 3 or 4 astrocytoma that tested IDH1-mutant and showed ATRX loss. The material was PBMCs, obtained from a glioma patient treated with radiotherapy, temozolomide or both. The sequence came from a man aged 50-60 years with glioma. The rearrangement joins TRBV6-5 to TRBJ2-7; D is unclear. In DNA, the CDR3 is TGTGCCAGCAGCCCGACTGGCAACGAGCAGTACTTC. Translation: CASSPTGNEQYF.